This TCR beta chain was obtained from a study of T cell responses to AZD1222 COVID-19 vaccine (dated by TCRdb to the early 2020s). About the investigation overall: TCR sequencing was performed for approximately 240 trial participants, of whom around 200 were given two doses of AZD1222 and some 26 were given two doses of MenACWY control vaccine. Trial participants were enrolled into age subgroups of 18-55, 56-69 and 70-plus years, which contained 148, 28 and 57 TCR-sequenced participants, respectively. General conclusions and limits of the study: Reportedly, almost half of the unique spike-specific TCRs recognized epitopes lying outside the regions that are mutated in the B.1.351 and B.1.1.7 variants. Only five to seven AZD1222 recipients were SARS-CoV-2 seropositive at baseline, limiting conclusions about previously exposed vaccinees. Spike-specific TCR breadth and depth rose significantly after two AZD1222 doses compared with day 0 and with MenACWY recipients. CD4 TCRs associated with the vaccine covered the entire spike protein, and the dominant responses were in regions 160-218 and 743-854. The 56-69-year group was small, and its depth increase did not reach significance, likely because of low power. No day 14 peak-response samples were available, so repertoires were characterized only after the peak T cell response. Participants were mostly white British, with more females than males. The authors suggested clonal diversity may have been underestimated.

This specimen's time point label, interpreted: about 28 days (+/-7) after the second vaccine dose. Because spike-specific TCR depth and breadth did not differ between the two schedules, AZD1222 recipients who got a second dose at roughly 4 weeks were pooled with those who got a second dose at roughly 12 weeks. Vaccinee samples came from UK trials COV001 and COV002, including a single-blind randomized controlled phase 2/3 trial of AZD1222 (ChAdOx1 nCoV-19) in healthy adults. For TCRbeta chain sequencing, PBMC samples from trial participants were taken at day 0 and at day 28 after the second dose. Concerning this clone itself: The specificity of this receptor is unknown. Base-call qualities are not available, and no considerably larger clone is one nucleotide away.

The CDR3 regions of human TCRbeta chains were analyzed by immunosequencing. The original methods were these. TCRs in the repertoires were matched against a reference library of SARS-CoV-2-specific TCRs that had been generated with the MIRA antigen-specificity platform. Breadth meant the fraction of unique TCRs that were SARS-CoV-2-associated, whereas depth meant the fraction of total T cells that were SARS-CoV-2-associated. Each spike-specific TCR was assigned to its reactive spike region and to a CD4 or CD8 class using the MIRA data. Log10-transformed breadth and depth values were compared by one-way ANOVA with Sidak's multiple comparisons tests. TCRdb took over this immuneACCESS table, retaining in-frame rearrangements with V and J assigned. Such tables are incomplete; in checked studies, under half of the missing clones stem from an unresolved V gene, and the remainder is unexplained. The DNA was the basis for D and trimming; V, J and clone size are from that table. This sample is represented by under 170,000 clones; around nine tenths of them were singletons. The ten largest clones take up about 3.3% of the sample.

At the junction V is shortened by 4 bases and J by 1 base, with 15 bases in between. CDR3 length: 16 amino acids, cysteine to phenylalanine. The sequence is cut down to CDR3 DNA, 48 bases in frame from base 1. Per the germline V gene, SGHDT is the CDR1 and YYEEEE is the CDR2. The V and J segments used are TRBV5-6 and TRBJ1-3; matching of 6 bases hints at TRBD1 as the D gene. The clonotype originates from an adult who received the AZD1222 COVID-19 vaccine. This specimen consisted of peripheral blood, obtained 28 days after the second AZD1222 dose. The CDR3 protein sequence reads: CASSRRSQGSGNTIYF. Read as DNA, the sequence is TGTGCCAGCAGCCGACGATCGCAGGGGTCTGGAAACACCATATATTTT.